These 4 T cell receptor beta chains were all obtained from the same sample, sequenced in a study of identical twins. TCRdb redid the calling of the 5' RACE reads with MiXCR, one entry per CDR3 protein. The table records about 530,000 distinct CDR3 sequences, 20% to 25% of them present only once. The same data also contributed to another study, on yellow fever vaccine responses in identical twins.

The sequenced material came from CD4+ T cells sorted from blood. Receptors originate from a woman aged 18-29 years in good health.

This clonotype turned up a few times. V and J are TRBV12-3 or TRBV12-4 and TRBJ2-1, with 10 bases matching TRBD2. There are 14 residues in the CDR3. J lost 3 bases, V lost 8 bases, and 4 bases had no gene match. CDR3 loop: CASHRTSGYNEQFF. The CDR3 region has the DNA TGTGCCAGCCACCGGACTAGCGGCTACAATGAGCAGTTCTTC.

This clonotype was seen a handful of times. The chain recombines TRBV24-1 with TRBJ2-1, with 7 bases that match TRBD2. The germline V gene has CDR1 KGHDR and CDR2 SFDVKD. J lost 5 bases, V lost 9 bases, and 12 bases had no gene match. The CDR3 loop spans 15 amino acids. In DNA, the CDR3 is TGTGCCACCGGGGGGGGAGGGGCCGTAGACAATGAGCAGTTCTTC. This codes for CATGGGGAVDNEQFF.

The rearrangement joins TRBV20-1 to TRBJ2-3, with D possibly matching TRBD2 (5 bases). CDR3 length: 16 amino acids. Trimming took off 0 bases at V and 5 bases at J, with 18 bases between the two ends. Germline V gives CDR1 DFQATT, CDR2 SNEGSKA (reference sequence). The CDR3 sequence is CSARDGGGRVGDTQYF. As DNA, the CDR3 is TGCAGTGCTAGAGATGGAGGCGGCCGGGTCGGAGATACGCAGTATTTT.

V gene TRBV4-1 combines with J gene TRBJ2-3; no definite D call. Trimming stripped 1 base from V and 4 bases from J, with 9 bases between. The CDR3 has 14 residues. The germline V gene encodes CDR1 MGHRA and CDR2 YSYEKL. CDR3 protein: CASSQGTPSDTQYF. CDR3 bases: TGCGCCAGCAGCCAAGGGACCCCCTCAGATACGCAGTATTTT.